This T cell receptor (beta chain) was documented in a study of CXCR3-negative and CXCR3-positive naive CD8 T cells. Study outcomes and limitations: In naive cells, CXCR3-negative and CXCR3-positive subsets had similar TRBV-TRBJ usage; memory cells differed. Diversity ran similarly high across both naive subsets but far lower in memory CD8+ cells. Higher TRB CDR3 hydrophobicity marked CXCR3-positive naive cells relative to CXCR3-negative naive cells.

5' RACE with UMI labels generated the TRB cDNA libraries. From the 5' RACE reads, TCRdb lists one entry per CDR3 protein and no DNA. The clone table shows approximately 6,100 distinct CDR3 sequences, with the ten largest holding 1.5% to 2%. In terms of frequency, this clonotype is medium-sized. Its specificity is unknown. Naive CD8+ T cells displayed a CD45RO-CCR7+CD27+CD95- phenotype. This CDR3 has 13 amino acids. Germline CDR1 reads DFQATT; CDR2 reads SNEGSKA (reference sequence). The rearrangement uses TRBV20-1 and TRBJ2-1. The sequence derives from a human donor in good health. Some clones in this sample may be carry-over from other donors' samples. Sequencing input: naive CXCR3- CD8+ T cells from blood. The subset here: CD45RO-CCR7+CD27+CD95- naive CD8+ T cells lacking CXCR3 (TNR3-). CDR3 loop: CSASGSSYNEQFF.